This record looks at one TCR beta chain sequence and its context. What it recognizes is unknown. From the germline J gene comes the end of the CDR3, since the read stops 3 residues before it. This record comes from a study of T cells in women clearing cervical HPV infection. Study-level background: Only a few women had HLA typing results available.

Cervical HPV DNA detected by MY09/MY11 PCR, typed by dot-blot. CDR1 is GTSNPN and CDR2 is SVGIG in the germline V gene (reference sequence). The CDR3 length is 14 residues. Study-level results: Cases and controls were distinguished at AUC 0.65 to 0.85 by richness and V genes.

TCRdb keeps only in-frame clones here, not all; method: immunoSEQ multiplex PCR. The sample features about 45,000 clones, with more than 1% in its top ten. The chain combines TRBV30 with TRBJ1-2; no reliable D call. Sequenced material: blood buffy coat. The clonotype was recovered from a woman aged 18-70 years with a cervical HPV16 infection that either progressed to CIN3+ or cleared (not recorded which). CDR3 loop: CASAGSSLFNDYTF. The DNA read from the CDR3 is TGTGCCTCAGCGGGCAGCTCGTTGTTTAATGAC.